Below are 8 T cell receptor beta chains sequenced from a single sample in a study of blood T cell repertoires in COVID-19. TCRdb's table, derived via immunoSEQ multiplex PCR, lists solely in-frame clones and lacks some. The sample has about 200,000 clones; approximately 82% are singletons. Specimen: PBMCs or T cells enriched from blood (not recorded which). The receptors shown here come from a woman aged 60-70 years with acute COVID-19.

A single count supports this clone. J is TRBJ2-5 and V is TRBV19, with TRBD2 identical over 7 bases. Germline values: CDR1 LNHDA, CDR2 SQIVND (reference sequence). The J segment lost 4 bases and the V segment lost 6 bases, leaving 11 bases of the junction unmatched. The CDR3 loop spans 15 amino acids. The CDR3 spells CASRGGQGVRETQYF. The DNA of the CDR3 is TGTGCCAGTAGGGGAGGGCAGGGTGTCCGAGAGACCCAGTACTTC.

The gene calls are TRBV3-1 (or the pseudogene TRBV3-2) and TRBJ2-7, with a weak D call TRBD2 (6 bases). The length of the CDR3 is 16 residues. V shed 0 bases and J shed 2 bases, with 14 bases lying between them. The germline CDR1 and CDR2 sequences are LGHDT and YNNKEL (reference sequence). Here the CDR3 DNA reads TGTGCCAGCAGCCAAGACGGCGGAGGGTGGGCCTACGAGCAGTACTTC. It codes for CASSQDGGGWAYEQYF.

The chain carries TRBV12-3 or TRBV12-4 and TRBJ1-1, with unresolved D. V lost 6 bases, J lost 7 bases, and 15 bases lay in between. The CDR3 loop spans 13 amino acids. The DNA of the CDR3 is TGTGCCAGCAGCCTAGTGGGTCCCTTTGAAGCTTTCTTT. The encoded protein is CASSLVGPFEAFF.

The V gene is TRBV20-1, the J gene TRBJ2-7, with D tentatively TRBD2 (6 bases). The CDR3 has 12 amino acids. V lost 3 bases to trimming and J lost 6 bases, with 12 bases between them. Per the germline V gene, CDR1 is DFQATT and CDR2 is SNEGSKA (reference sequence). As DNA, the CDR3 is TGCAGTGCTAGTCTGCGGAGGGGCGAGCAGTACTTC. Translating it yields CSASLRRGEQYF.

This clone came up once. This chain's CDR3 is CASSQDREAQYF. CDR3 sequence (DNA): TGTGCCAGCAGCCAAGACAGGGAGGCGCAGTACTTC. The V gene is TRBV3-1 (or the pseudogene TRBV3-2), the J gene TRBJ2-5; maybe TRBD2 (6 bases). The V and J ends lost 0 bases and 11 bases respectively, with 10 bases between them. Germline values: CDR1 LGHDT, CDR2 YNNKEL (reference sequence). The CDR3 spans 12 residues.

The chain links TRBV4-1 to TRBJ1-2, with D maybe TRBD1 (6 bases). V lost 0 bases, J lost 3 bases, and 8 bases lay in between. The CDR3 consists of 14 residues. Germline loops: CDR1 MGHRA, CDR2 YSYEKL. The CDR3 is CASSQDQGYYGYTF. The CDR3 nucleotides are TGCGCCAGCAGCCAAGATCAGGGGTACTATGGCTACACCTTC.

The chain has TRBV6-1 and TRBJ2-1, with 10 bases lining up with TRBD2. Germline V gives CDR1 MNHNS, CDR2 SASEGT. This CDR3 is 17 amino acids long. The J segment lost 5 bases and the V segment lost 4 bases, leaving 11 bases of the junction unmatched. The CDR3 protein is CASSGRGLASYDNEQFF. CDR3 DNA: TGTGCCAGCAGTGGACGGGGACTAGCGAGTTATGACAATGAGCAGTTCTTC.

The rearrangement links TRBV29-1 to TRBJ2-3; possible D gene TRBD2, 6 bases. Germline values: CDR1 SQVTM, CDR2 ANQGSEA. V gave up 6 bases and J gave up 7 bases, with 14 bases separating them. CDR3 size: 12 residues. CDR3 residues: CSVAGTKNTQYF. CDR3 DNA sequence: TGCAGCGTGGCGGGGACCAAAAATACGCAGTATTTT.